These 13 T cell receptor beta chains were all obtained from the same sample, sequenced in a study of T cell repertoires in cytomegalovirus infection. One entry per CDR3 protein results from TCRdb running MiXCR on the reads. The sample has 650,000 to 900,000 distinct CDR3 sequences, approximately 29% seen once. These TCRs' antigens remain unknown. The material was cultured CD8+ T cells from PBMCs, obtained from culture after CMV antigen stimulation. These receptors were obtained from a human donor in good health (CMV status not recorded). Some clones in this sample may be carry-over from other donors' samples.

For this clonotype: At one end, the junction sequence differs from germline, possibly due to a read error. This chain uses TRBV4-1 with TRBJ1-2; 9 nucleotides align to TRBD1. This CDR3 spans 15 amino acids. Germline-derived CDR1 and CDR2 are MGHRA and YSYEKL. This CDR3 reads CASSRQTGGDYGYTF. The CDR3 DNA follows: TGTGCCAGCAGCCGCCAGACAGGGGGGGACTATGGCTACACCTTC.

The CDR3 DNA is TGTGCCAGCAGCTTAGGGACAGCGACCTACGAGCAGTACGTC. This encodes CASSLGTATYEQYV. This chain uses TRBV7-6 with TRBJ2-7; TRBD1 is a possible D gene (6 bases). The V end lost 1 base, the J end lost 2 bases, and 9 bases lay between the germline ends. The CDR3 is 14 amino acids. Germline V gene data show CDR1 as SGHVS and CDR2 as FNYEAQ.

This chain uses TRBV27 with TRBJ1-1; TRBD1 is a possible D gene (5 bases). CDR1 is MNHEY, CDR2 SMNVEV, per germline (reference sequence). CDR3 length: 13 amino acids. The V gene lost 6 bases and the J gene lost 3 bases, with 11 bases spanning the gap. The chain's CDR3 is CASSDGGDTEAFF. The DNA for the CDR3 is TGTGCCAGCAGCGACGGGGGAGACACTGAAGCTTTCTTT.

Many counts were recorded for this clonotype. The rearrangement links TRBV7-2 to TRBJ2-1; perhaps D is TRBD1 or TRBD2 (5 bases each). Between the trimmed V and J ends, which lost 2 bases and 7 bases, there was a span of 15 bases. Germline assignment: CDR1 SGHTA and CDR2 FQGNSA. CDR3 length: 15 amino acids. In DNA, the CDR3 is TGTGCCAGCAGCTTATGGGGACGGCGGATTAATGAGCAGTTCTTC. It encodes CASSLWGRRINEQFF. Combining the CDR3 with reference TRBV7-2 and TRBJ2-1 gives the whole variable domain GAGVSQSPSNKVTEKGKDVELRCDPISGHTALYWYRQSLGQGLEFLIYFQGNSAPDKSGLPSDRFSAERTGGSVSTLTIQRTQQEDSAVYLCASSLWGRRINEQFFGPGTRLTVL.

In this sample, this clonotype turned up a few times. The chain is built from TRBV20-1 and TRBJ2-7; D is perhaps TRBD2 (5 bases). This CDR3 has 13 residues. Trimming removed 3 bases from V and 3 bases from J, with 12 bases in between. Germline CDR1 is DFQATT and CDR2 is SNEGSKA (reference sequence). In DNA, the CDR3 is TGCAGTGCTAGCCCGGGGAATAGCTACGAGCAGTACTTC. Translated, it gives CSASPGNSYEQYF.

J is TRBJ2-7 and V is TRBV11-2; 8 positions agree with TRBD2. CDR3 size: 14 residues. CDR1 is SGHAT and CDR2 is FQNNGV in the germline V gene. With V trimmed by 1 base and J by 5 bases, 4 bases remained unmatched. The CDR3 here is CASSLAGGRHEQYV. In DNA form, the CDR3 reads TGTGCCAGCAGCTTAGCGGGGGGGAGACACGAGCAGTACGTC.

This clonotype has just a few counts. The CDR3 DNA reads TGTGCCAGCAGCTTCTTCCCGACAGGCTCCTACAATGAGCAGTTCTTC. Protein: CASSFFPTGSYNEQFF. V usage is TRBV7-9 and J usage is TRBJ2-1; tentatively, D is TRBD1 (6 bases). Germline V CDR1 and CDR2: SEHNR, FQNEAQ (reference sequence). The CDR3 sequence is 16 residues long. V lost 3 bases and J 0 bases, leaving 12 bases between the germline ends.

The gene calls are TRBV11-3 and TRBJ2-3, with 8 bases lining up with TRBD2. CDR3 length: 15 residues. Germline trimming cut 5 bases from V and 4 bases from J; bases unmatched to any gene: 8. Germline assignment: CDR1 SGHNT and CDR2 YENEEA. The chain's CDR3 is CASSLGDSGADTQYF. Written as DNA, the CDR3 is TGTGCCAGCAGCCTCGGTGATAGCGGGGCAGATACGCAGTATTTT.

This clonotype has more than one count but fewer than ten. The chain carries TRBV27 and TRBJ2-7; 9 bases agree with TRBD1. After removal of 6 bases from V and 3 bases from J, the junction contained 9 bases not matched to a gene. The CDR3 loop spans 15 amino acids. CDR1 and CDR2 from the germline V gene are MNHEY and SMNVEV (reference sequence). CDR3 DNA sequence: TGTGCCAGCAGGCCCACCCGGACAGGGGTCTACGAGCAGTACTTC. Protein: CASRPTRTGVYEQYF.

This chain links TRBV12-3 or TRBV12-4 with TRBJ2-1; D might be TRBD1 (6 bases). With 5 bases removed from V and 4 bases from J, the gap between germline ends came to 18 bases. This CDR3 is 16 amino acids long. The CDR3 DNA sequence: TGTGCCAGCAGTGAGCGACGACAGGCCCATTACAATGAGCAGTTCTTC. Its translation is CASSERRQAHYNEQFF.

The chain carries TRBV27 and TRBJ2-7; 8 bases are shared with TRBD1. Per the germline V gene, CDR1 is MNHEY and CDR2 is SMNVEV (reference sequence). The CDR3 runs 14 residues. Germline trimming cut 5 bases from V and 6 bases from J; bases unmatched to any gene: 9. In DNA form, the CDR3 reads TGTGCCAGCAGTCCGGGGACAGGTCTCTCCGAGCAGTACTTC. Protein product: CASSPGTGLSEQYF.

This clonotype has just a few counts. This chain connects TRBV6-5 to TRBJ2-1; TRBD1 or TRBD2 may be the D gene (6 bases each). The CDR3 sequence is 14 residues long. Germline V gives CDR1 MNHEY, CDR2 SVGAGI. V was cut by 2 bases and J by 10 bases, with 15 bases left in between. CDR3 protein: CASSYRVGGQEQFF. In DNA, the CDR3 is TGTGCCAGCAGTTACAGGGTCGGGGGACAAGAGCAGTTCTTC.

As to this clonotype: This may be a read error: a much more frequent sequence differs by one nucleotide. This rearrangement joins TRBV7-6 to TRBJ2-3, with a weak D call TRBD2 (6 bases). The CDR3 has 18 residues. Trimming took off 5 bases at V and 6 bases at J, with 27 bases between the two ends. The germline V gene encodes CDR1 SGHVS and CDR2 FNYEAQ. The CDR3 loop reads CASSTPLYRDFGWDTQYF. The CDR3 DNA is TGTGCCAGCAGCACACCCTTATACCGGGACTTCGGCTGGGATACGCAGTATTTT.